The next 9 T cell receptor beta chains were all read from a single sample in a study of T cells in Graves' hyperthyroidism and ophthalmopathy (dated by TCRdb to between 2018 and 2021). The library relied on multiplex PCR. Sequenced on an Illumina HiSeq 2000. The TCR beta CDR3 regions were amplified from RNA transcripts. The TCR CDR3 was subjected to a first round of RT-PCR using the HTBI primer set and the Qiagen OneStep RT-PCR kit. TCRdb cleaned the public reads at Q25 with fastp, built clones with MiXCR and kept in-frame beta chains. Duplicate CDR3 protein sequences are folded into a single record with the most common DNA and genes. This sample is represented by more than 650,000 distinct CDR3 sequences; approximately 15% of them were singletons. About 9.4% of the sample lies in the top ten. The sequencing sample was made of blood. Receptor source: a woman younger than 30 with Graves' hyperthyroidism.

Comments on this clonotype: A much larger clone differs from this one at a single base, so this may be a read error. This sequence joins TRBV6-4 and TRBJ1-5; D is possibly TRBD1 (5 bases). CDR3 size: 16 residues. Germline-derived CDR1 and CDR2 are MRHNA and SNTAGT. Deletions cut 4 bases from V and 0 bases from J, with 13 bases between. CDR3 in DNA: TGTGCCAGCAGTGCCCCAGTGGGGGGTAGCAATCAGCCCCAGCATTTT. This codes for CASSAPVGGSNQPQHF.

At least ten counts were recorded for this clonotype. This rearrangement joins TRBV28 to TRBJ1-1; maybe TRBD1 (5 bases). The CDR3 sequence is 11 residues long. The V end lost 6 bases, the J end lost 7 bases, and 9 bases lay between the germline ends. Per the germline V gene, CDR1 is MDHEN and CDR2 is SYDVKM. CDR3 protein: CASSDSFEAFF. CDR3 coding DNA: TGTGCCAGCAGCGACAGCTTTGAAGCTTTCTTT.

This chain joins TRBV25-1 and TRBJ2-5; D not certain. Germline V lookup: CDR1 MGHDK, CDR2 SYGVNS. The CDR3 length is 15 residues. V was shortened by 2 bases and J by 1 base, with 11 bases between the two germline ends. The CDR3 sequence is CASSEHLWGQETQYF. In nucleotides, the CDR3 is TGTGCCAGCAGTGAACATTTGTGGGGCCAAGAGACCCAGTACTTC. The full variable domain, in which reference TRBV25-1 and TRBJ2-5 provide the parts outside the CDR3, is EADIYQTPRYLVIGTGKKITLECSQTMGHDKMYWYQQDPGMELHLIHYSYGVNSTEKGDLSSESTVSRIRTEHFPLTLESARPSHTSQYLCASSEHLWGQETQYFGPGTRLLVL.

This clonotype has at least ten counts. This rearrangement joins TRBV11-2 to TRBJ2-3, with 7 positions matching TRBD1. Per the germline V gene, CDR1 is SGHAT and CDR2 is FQNNGV. The CDR3 is 16 residues long. Trimming removed 7 bases from V and 11 bases from J; junction bases left unmatched: 21. The CDR3 here is CASTLGRGQGVSLQYF. The CDR3 coding sequence is TGTGCCAGCACCCTTGGCCGTGGGCAGGGGGTTTCTTTGCAGTATTTT. The full variable domain, with the rest looked up from reference TRBV11-2 and TRBJ2-3, is EAGVAQSPRYKIIEKRQSVAFWCNPISGHATLYWYQQILGQGPKLLIQFQNNGVVDDSQLPKDRFSAERLKGVDSTLKIQPAKLEDSAVYLCASTLGRGQGVSLQYFGPGTRLTVL.

Points on this clonotype: A single base separates this from a much larger clone, so it may be a read error. The chain is built from TRBV2 and TRBJ1-6; TRBD1 might be the D (5 bases). This CDR3 contains 15 residues. Germline V lookup: CDR1 SNHLY, CDR2 FYNNEI. CDR3 amino acids: CASSEVRGYNSSLHF. In nucleotides, the CDR3 is TGTGCCAGCAGTGAAGTTAGGGGTTATAATTCATCCCTCCACTTT.

The chain recombines TRBV6-2 or TRBV6-3 with TRBJ1-2; D not resolved. The CDR3 totals 10 residues. Germline CDR1 and CDR2: MNHEY and SVGEGT. The V end was cut by 11 bases, the J end by 2 bases, with 6 bases between. The CDR3 loop is CAVQNYGYTF. CDR3 DNA sequence: TGTGCCGTACAGAACTATGGCTACACCTTC.

This clonotype was seen repeatedly, ten times or more. The chain joins TRBV20-1 to TRBJ2-1; a weak D match, TRBD1 (5 bases). The CDR3 covers 12 residues. CDR1 is DFQATT and CDR2 is SNEGSKA in the germline V gene (reference sequence). Trimming took off 6 bases at V and 5 bases at J, with 11 bases between the two ends. In DNA form, the CDR3 reads TGCAGTGCCAATGACAGAAACAATGAGCAGTTCTTC. It yields the protein CSANDRNNEQFF.

This clonotype occurred many times. The rearrangement links TRBV20-1 to TRBJ2-3; D is uncertain. CDR3 length: 14 amino acids. Germline CDR1 and CDR2: DFQATT and SNEGSKA (reference sequence). V gave up 0 bases and J gave up 5 bases, with 12 bases separating them. Here the CDR3 reads CSARDALGRDTQYF. The CDR3 DNA reads as TGCAGTGCTAGAGATGCTCTGGGAAGAGATACGCAGTATTTT.

This clonotype was detected ten times or more. The rearrangement links TRBV2 to TRBJ2-1, with 13 positions matching TRBD2. Germline V gene lookup returns CDR1 SNHLY and CDR2 FYNNEI. CDR3 size: 15 residues. Trimming removed 6 bases from V and 3 bases from J; junction bases left unmatched: 2. The CDR3 spells CASRTSGRGYNEQFF. DNA for the CDR3: TGTGCCAGCAGAACTAGCGGGAGGGGCTACAATGAGCAGTTCTTC.